Sequencing of this TCR beta chain was carried out in a study of neurological immune-mediated disorders. General study findings and limits: No CDR3 amino acid sequences were shared by expanded clones across subjects, suggesting private repertoires in all groups.

5'RACE with 10-nucleotide random UMIs produced the cDNA. TCRdb reanalysed the 5' RACE reads using MiXCR and keeps one entry per CDR3 protein. The sample carries 35,000 to 40,000 distinct CDR3 sequences, 11% recorded once. About this clonotype itself: Its target is not known.

Sequencing was performed on CD4+ T cells from blood. This TCR was recovered from a woman in her twenties or thirties with HTLV-1-associated myelopathy (HAM/TSP).

In DNA form, the CDR3 reads TGTGCCAGCAGCTTAAAGGGGGGGGGAGGCCATGGCTACACCTTC. This sequence encodes CASSLKGGGGHGYTF. The rearrangement uses TRBV7-3 and TRBJ1-2; possibly TRBD1 for D (6 bases). The CDR3 has 15 residues. The V gene's germline CDR1 is SGHTA and CDR2 FQGTGA. The ends were cut back, 1 base at V and 6 bases at J, with 15 bases in the middle.